The 5 T cell receptor beta chains reported below all come from one sample, sequenced in a study of CD8 T cells in Susac syndrome. Random hexamers were used to reverse transcribe the RNA input (about 0.5 to 1 ug). TCRdb used MiXCR to reprocess the immunoSEQ multiplex PCR reads, holding one entry per CDR3 protein. This sample yields 180,000 or so distinct CDR3 sequences, of which over 90% are seen a single time; 0.093% belongs to the top ten. The sequenced sample consisted of CD4+ T cells from PBMCs. These receptors were collected from a human donor with multiple sclerosis.

The rearrangement uses TRBV20-1 and TRBJ1-1; tentative D call: TRBD1 (5 bases). V lost 6 bases, J lost 3 bases, and 14 bases lay in between. The CDR3 runs 13 residues. In germline, CDR1 is DFQATT, CDR2 SNEGSKA (reference sequence). In DNA, the CDR3 is TGCAGTGCCGCCTGGACGGGGCACACTGAAGCTTTCTTT. Amino acid sequence: CSAAWTGHTEAFF.

This sequence joins TRBV29-1 and TRBJ2-5; a weak D match, TRBD2 (6 bases). This CDR3 has 12 residues. V was shortened by 7 bases and J by 2 bases, with 11 bases between the two germline ends. Germline CDR1 and CDR2: SQVTM and ANQGSEA. The CDR3 sequence: CSGGLGQETQYF. For the CDR3, the DNA is TGCAGCGGGGGACTGGGTCAAGAGACCCAGTACTTC. The full variable domain, rest sourced from reference TRBV29-1 and TRBJ2-5, is SAVISQKPSRDICQRGTSLTIQCQVDSQVTMMFWYRQQPGQSLTLIATANQGSEATYESGFVIDKFPISRPNLTFSTLTVSNMSPEDSSIYLCSGGLGQETQYFGPGTRLLVL.

The chain is built from TRBV27 and TRBJ2-7; 8 nucleotides agree with TRBD1. The CDR3 is 13 amino acids. In germline, CDR1 is MNHEY, CDR2 SMNVEV (reference sequence). With 11 bases clipped from V and 3 bases from J, the junction kept 9 bases outside the gene matches. As DNA, the CDR3 is TGTGCCTCACGCCGGACAGGGAACTACGAGCAGTACTTC. The encoded protein is CASRRTGNYEQYF.

The rearrangement uses TRBV20-1 and TRBJ2-3; possible D gene TRBD1, 5 bases. The CDR3 loop spans 14 amino acids. With 6 bases removed from V and 2 bases from J, the gap between germline ends came to 15 bases. Germline CDR1 reads DFQATT; CDR2 reads SNEGSKA (reference sequence). The CDR3 is CSAPAARDTDTQYF. CDR3 coding DNA: TGCAGTGCGCCAGCTGCCAGGGACACAGATACGCAGTATTTT.

The chain employs TRBV20-1 and TRBJ1-2; weak D call: TRBD1 (5 bases). Germline assignment: CDR1 DFQATT and CDR2 SNEGSKA (reference sequence). V was clipped by 0 bases and J by 6 bases, with 8 bases between them. CDR3 length: 12 amino acids. CDR3 nucleotides: TGCAGTGCTAGAGAAAGGGGCAATGGCTACACCTTC. This sequence encodes CSARERGNGYTF.